Shown below are 18 T cell receptor beta chains from a single sample sequenced in a study of cytomegalovirus exposure and HLA in healthy donors (dated by TCRdb to 2017 to 2019). The receptor library was made with the immunoSEQ multiplex PCR assay. For the multiplex PCR, a mixture combining 60 forward primers for TCR Vbeta segments and 13 reverse primers for TCR Jbeta segments was used. TCRdb obtained this table from immuneACCESS and retained in-frame rearrangements with V and J assigned. These tables miss some clones; where compared with another copy, unresolved V genes account for less than half of the shortfall, and the remainder is unexplained. This sample's listing comprises about 72,000 clones. Together, the top ten hold about 4.5% of the sample. The specimen sequenced was PBMCs. The receptors come from a woman in her forties in good health and CMV-seropositive.

The rearrangement uses TRBV27 and TRBJ2-7, with TRBD1 matching 7 bases. Germline-derived CDR1 and CDR2 are MNHEY and SMNVEV (reference sequence). Trimming took 3 bases from V and 1 from J; bases not matched to a gene: 6. This CDR3 has 15 amino acids. CDR3 protein: CASSFGQDPSYEQYF. CDR3 bases: TGTGCCAGCAGTTTCGGACAGGACCCGTCCTACGAGCAGTACTTC.

The chain joins TRBV19 to TRBJ2-3; TRBD2 agrees at 16 bases. Germline V gives CDR1 LNHDA, CDR2 SQIVND (reference sequence). This CDR3 is built from 21 residues. The V gene end was trimmed by 4 bases and the J gene end by 3 bases; junction bases not matched to a gene: 16. CDR3 protein: CASSTPPGLAGGPRGTDTQYF. The CDR3 DNA reads TGTGCCAGTAGTACCCCTCCGGGACTAGCGGGAGGGCCTCGAGGGACAGATACGCAGTATTTT.

DNA of the CDR3: TGTGCCAGCAGCTTAAATATTGGGACAAACTACGAGCAGTACTTC. Translation gives CASSLNIGTNYEQYF. The chain is built from TRBV7-3 and TRBJ2-7; TRBD1 might be the D (6 bases). Germline V gene lookup returns CDR1 SGHTA and CDR2 FQGTGA. V was trimmed by 1 base and J by 3 bases, leaving 13 bases between them. The CDR3 length is 15 residues.

The chain combines TRBV6-5 with TRBJ1-5; D gene ambiguous. CDR1 and CDR2 from the germline V gene are MNHEY and SVGAGI. This CDR3 spans 14 amino acids. Trimming left V 8 bases short and J 1 base short, with 12 bases between. CDR3 nucleotide sequence: TGTGCCAGCGGTCGGGATGGCAGCAATCAGCCCCAGCATTTT. Its protein product is CASGRDGSNQPQHF.

The chain uses TRBV6-5 and TRBJ1-1; TRBD1 matches at 7 bases. The V segment lost 6 bases and the J segment 1 base; nucleotides outside the gene matches: 8. Germline V CDR1 and CDR2: MNHEY, SVGAGI. The CDR3 length is 15 residues. The CDR3 loop reads CASRQGQGRNTEAFF. CDR3 DNA sequence: TGTGCCAGCAGACAGGGGCAGGGAAGGAACACTGAAGCTTTCTTT.

V and J are TRBV19 and TRBJ1-1, with 9 nucleotides matching TRBD1. The CDR3 consists of 14 residues. Losses at the gene ends were 6 bases for V and 5 bases for J; bases not matched to a gene: 7. From germline, CDR1 is LNHDA and CDR2 SQIVND (reference sequence). The CDR3 protein is CASRYRDRDTEAFF. The CDR3 nucleotides are TGTGCCAGTAGATACCGGGACAGGGATACTGAAGCTTTCTTT.

The chain carries TRBV5-1 and TRBJ2-3; D not resolved. V lost 0 bases and J lost 0, with 8 bases in between. The CDR3 is 15 amino acids. Germline V gives CDR1 SGHRS, CDR2 YFSETQ. CDR3 DNA sequence: TGCGCCAGCAGCTTGGATCCACTAAGCACAGATACGCAGTATTTT. This encodes CASSLDPLSTDTQYF. Combining the CDR3 with reference TRBV5-1 and TRBJ2-3 gives the whole variable domain KAGVTQTPRYLIKTRGQQVTLSCSPISGHRSVSWYQQTPGQGLQFLFEYFSETQRNKGNFPGRFSGRQFSNSRSEMNVSTLELGDSALYLCASSLDPLSTDTQYFGPGTRLTVL.

The chain couples TRBV2 to TRBJ1-4; 8 bases map to TRBD1. The V and J ends lost 3 bases and 9 bases, in that order; junction bases with no gene match: 9. The CDR3 consists of 15 residues. The germline gives CDR1 SNHLY, CDR2 FYNNEI. CDR3 amino acids: CASSDFGTGGQKLFF. The DNA of the CDR3 is TGTGCCAGCAGTGATTTTGGGACAGGAGGTCAAAAACTGTTTTTT.

In terms of frequency, this clone is medium-sized. Written as DNA, the CDR3 is TGTGCCAGCAGTGACGAGACAGGGGGCTACAATGAGCAGTTCTTC. Its translation is CASSDETGGYNEQFF. This sequence joins TRBV6-4 and TRBJ2-1, with TRBD1 identical over 9 bases. The V gene end was trimmed by 2 bases and the J gene end by 3 bases; junction bases not matched to a gene: 2. The CDR3 length is 15 residues. The germline gives CDR1 MRHNA, CDR2 SNTAGT.

This sequence joins TRBV6-5 and TRBJ1-2; D remains ambiguous. Germline values: CDR1 MNHEY, CDR2 SVGAGI. The CDR3 loop spans 13 amino acids. V was cut by 5 bases and J by 1 base, with 8 bases left in between. The CDR3 nucleotides are TGTGCCAGCAGTCAGGATCTTAACTATGGCTACACCTTC. Amino acid sequence: CASSQDLNYGYTF.

V gene TRBV11-1 combines with J gene TRBJ2-3; 7 bases map to TRBD1. The CDR3 length is 14 residues. Looked up from germline, CDR1 is SGHAT and CDR2 is FQDESV (reference sequence). The trim removed 1 base at V and 6 bases at J, leaving 4 bases unmatched. The CDR3 sequence is CASSLVGGHDTQYF. The CDR3 DNA reads TGTGCCAGCAGCTTAGTAGGGGGCCACGATACGCAGTATTTT.

The V and J genes are TRBV11-2 and TRBJ1-5; D gene unclear. Germline assignment: CDR1 SGHAT and CDR2 FQNNGV. CDR3 length: 15 residues. Trimming pared 5 bases from V and 3 bases from J, leaving 14 bases between. The CDR3 sequence is CASSPQHGANQPQHF. In nucleotides, the CDR3 is TGTGCCAGCAGCCCGCAGCACGGAGCCAATCAGCCCCAGCATTTT.

The rearrangement uses TRBV27 and TRBJ2-2, with 7 bases aligning to TRBD1. V gave up 4 bases and J gave up 4 bases; unmatched junction bases: 9. The CDR3 spans 16 residues. The germline CDR1 and CDR2 sequences are MNHEY and SMNVEV (reference sequence). This CDR3 reads CASSSRTGGVTGELFF. In DNA, the CDR3 is TGTGCCAGCAGTTCCCGGACAGGTGGGGTCACCGGGGAGCTGTTTTTT.

The chain joins TRBV9 to TRBJ2-7; perhaps TRBD1 as D (5 bases). The CDR3 is 16 amino acids. Germline values: CDR1 SGDLS, CDR2 YYNGEE. V lost 4 bases and J lost 5, with 22 bases in between. The CDR3 sequence is CASSPSPLLRVHEQYF. For the CDR3, the DNA is TGTGCCAGCAGCCCCTCCCCCCTCCTCAGGGTCCACGAGCAGTACTTC.

CDR3 sequence reads: CASSPAGVGYNSPLHF. The CDR3 bases are TGTGCCAGCAGCCCCGCAGGGGTCGGATATAATTCACCCCTCCACTTT. The V gene is TRBV14, the J gene TRBJ1-6; a possible D gene is TRBD1 (6 bases). This CDR3 comprises 16 residues. From germline, CDR1 is SGHDN and CDR2 FVKESK. V was cut by 4 bases and J by 4 bases, with 14 bases left in between.

This chain connects TRBV14 to TRBJ1-2; 8 bases map to TRBD1. The CDR3 contains 18 residues. With 2 bases clipped from V and 6 bases from J, the junction kept 17 bases outside the gene matches. Germline assignment: CDR1 SGHDN and CDR2 FVKESK. The CDR3 here is CASSQSSRGAGGRNGYTF. As DNA, the CDR3 is TGTGCCAGCAGCCAAAGCTCTAGGGGGGCAGGGGGCAGGAATGGCTACACCTTC.

As concerns this clone: Other DNA sequences in this sample translate to the same CDR3. The chain employs TRBV2 and TRBJ1-1, with D possibly TRBD1 on 5 matching bases. V lost 4 bases and J 0 bases, leaving 9 bases between the germline ends. Germline loops: CDR1 SNHLY, CDR2 FYNNEI. This CDR3 contains 14 residues. The CDR3 nucleotides are TGTGCCAGCAGTGTTGACAGAGTGAACACTGAAGCTTTCTTT. Residues: CASSVDRVNTEAFF. The variable domain in full, completed from reference TRBV2 and TRBJ1-1, reads EPEVTQTPSHQVTQMGQEVILRCVPISNHLYFYWYRQILGQKVEFLVSFYNNEISEKSEIFDDQFSVERPDGSNFTLKIRSTKLEDSAMYFCASSVDRVNTEAFFGQGTRLTVV.

The chain carries TRBV7-8 and TRBJ2-7, with 10 bases that match TRBD1. Trimming cost V 5 bases and J 3 bases; bases outside gene matches: 10. CDR1 and CDR2 (germline): SGHVS, FQNEAQ. The CDR3 loop spans 16 amino acids. The CDR3 loop reads CASSLRGGQGNYEQYF. CDR3 sequence (DNA): TGTGCCAGCAGCCTACGAGGGGGACAGGGGAACTACGAGCAGTACTTC.